Listed here are 23 T cell receptor beta chains from one sample, sequenced in a study of blood T cell repertoires in COVID-19. This table comes from immunoSEQ multiplex PCR, and its TCRdb copy is limited to in-frame clones, with some not included. The sample includes 100,000 to 150,000 clones, around three quarters of them seen just once. What was sequenced was peripheral blood. The receptors derive from a man in his forties or fifties with active or convalescent COVID-19.

V is TRBV7-9 and J is TRBJ2-7; TRBD2 is a possible D gene (6 bases). V was shortened by 0 bases and J by 0 bases, with 12 bases between the two germline ends. CDR3 length equals 16 residues. Germline loops: CDR1 SEHNR, CDR2 FQNEAQ (reference sequence). The DNA for the CDR3 is TGTGCCAGCAGCTTAGCGCGGGGACCGATCTCCTACGAGCAGTACTTC. It codes for CASSLARGPISYEQYF.

This chain uses TRBV28 with TRBJ2-5, with D perhaps matching TRBD1 (5 bases). V was shortened by 2 bases and J by 2 bases, with 18 bases between the two germline ends. The CDR3 runs 17 residues. The germline CDR1 and CDR2 sequences are MDHEN and SYDVKM. The CDR3 spells CASSLGARAAPQETQYF. As DNA, the CDR3 is TGTGCCAGCAGTTTAGGGGCCCGGGCAGCACCGCAAGAGACCCAGTACTTC.

This chain links TRBV30 with TRBJ2-2; 10 nucleotides match TRBD1. The CDR3 is made up of 15 amino acids. CDR1 and CDR2 from the germline V gene are GTSNPN and SVGIG (reference sequence). J lost 1 base, V lost 3 bases, and 2 bases had no gene match. This chain's CDR3 is CAWSGQGVNTGELFF. CDR3 sequence (DNA): TGTGCCTGGAGCGGACAGGGGGTGAACACCGGGGAGCTGTTTTTT.

Comment on this clone: This sample also contains other DNA sequences that code for the same CDR3. This rearrangement joins TRBV28 to TRBJ1-6; the match to TRBD1 covers 9 bases. Germline CDR1 and CDR2: MDHEN and SYDVKM. V lost 3 bases and J lost 8; bases outside the gene matches: 2. CDR3 length: 14 amino acids. The CDR3: CASSLGQGDSPLHF. As DNA, the CDR3 is TGTGCCAGCAGTTTGGGACAGGGCGATTCACCCCTCCACTTT.

The rearrangement links TRBV10-3 to TRBJ2-1; D is undetermined. CDR3 length: 13 amino acids. Trimming pared 0 bases from V and 8 bases from J, leaving 8 bases between. Germline CDR1 reads ENHRY; CDR2 reads SYGVKD. As DNA, the CDR3 is TGTGCCATCAGTGAGTCTGATAGCCATGAGCAGTTCTTC. Translated, it gives CAISESDSHEQFF.

The chain has TRBV19 and TRBJ1-4, with unresolved D. This CDR3 has 13 residues. V was pared by 2 bases and J by 8 bases, with 9 bases between. The germline V gene has CDR1 LNHDA and CDR2 SQIVND (reference sequence). The CDR3 sequence: CASSIFTAEKLFF. DNA for the CDR3: TGTGCCAGTAGTATATTCACCGCGGAAAAACTGTTTTTT.

The chain combines TRBV5-1 with TRBJ1-6, with D possibly being TRBD1 (5 bases). Germline assignment: CDR1 SGHRS and CDR2 YFSETQ. The CDR3 runs to 18 residues. Deletions cut 6 bases from V and 0 bases from J, with 19 bases between. In DNA, the CDR3 is TGCGCCAGCAAACGGGCGGACACTCAAAGCTCCTATAATTCACCCCTCCACTTT. Residues: CASKRADTQSSYNSPLHF.

The chain has TRBV2 and TRBJ1-1; D is undetermined. Trimming cost V 7 bases and J 10 bases, with 16 bases left between them. CDR1 is SNHLY, CDR2 FYNNEI, per germline. This CDR3 spans 12 amino acids. CDR3 loop: CASTADGVVAFF. The CDR3 DNA reads as TGTGCCAGCACTGCCGACGGGGTCGTAGCTTTCTTT.

The V call is TRBV9, the J call TRBJ2-3, with D perhaps matching TRBD2 (6 bases). Trimming left V 7 bases short and J 4 bases short, with 19 bases between. This CDR3 spans 15 amino acids. Germline CDR1 and CDR2: SGDLS and YYNGEE. The CDR3 coding sequence is TGTGCCAGCGCGGGGCTAAGGGAGTGGGCAGATACGCAGTATTTT. Its protein is CASAGLREWADTQYF.

The chain recombines TRBV2 with TRBJ2-3; D gene unclear. V lost 8 bases to trimming and J lost 6 bases, with 15 bases between them. The germline V gene has CDR1 SNHLY and CDR2 FYNNEI. CDR3 length: 13 amino acids. The CDR3 DNA reads TGTGCCAGCTCCTATGAAGCCCCCGATACGCAGTATTTT. Amino acids: CASSYEAPDTQYF.

This clone has a single count. V usage is TRBV7-9 and J usage is TRBJ2-2; 7 bases are shared with TRBD2. V trimming: 2 bases; J trimming: 7 bases; junction bases outside the gene matches: 10. The CDR3 runs to 16 residues. CDR1 and CDR2 from the germline V gene are SEHNR and FQNEAQ (reference sequence). This chain's CDR3 is CASSLMVAREGGELFF. CDR3 in DNA: TGTGCCAGCAGCTTAATGGTGGCCAGGGAGGGCGGGGAGCTGTTTTTT.

This rearrangement joins TRBV7-2 to TRBJ1-1; D is undetermined. V was pared by 4 bases and J by 1 base, with 13 bases between. This CDR3 has 15 amino acids. The germline gives CDR1 SGHTA, CDR2 FQGNSA. The CDR3 bases are TGTGCCAGCAGCTGGGGAGGTTTAGGGAACACTGAAGCTTTCTTT. It is translated as CASSWGGLGNTEAFF.

This clone was seen only a few times. The chain recombines TRBV9 with TRBJ1-6, with a weak D call TRBD1 (5 bases). Looked up from germline, CDR1 is SGDLS and CDR2 is YYNGEE. The length of the CDR3 is 15 residues. V was trimmed by 4 bases and J by 7 bases, leaving 15 bases between them. CDR3 nucleotides: TGTGCCAGCAGCCCACTTAGGGGTTTAAATTCACCCCTCCACTTT. It is translated as CASSPLRGLNSPLHF.

J is TRBJ1-4 and V is TRBV6-1; no clear D. The CDR3 covers 17 residues. CDR1 and CDR2 from the germline V gene are MNHNS and SASEGT. Trimming pared 0 bases from V and 0 bases from J, leaving 11 bases between. DNA of the CDR3: TGTGCCAGCAGTGAAGCGTACGGGTCACCAACTAATGAAAAACTGTTTTTT. As protein: CASSEAYGSPTNEKLFF.

This clone was picked up a small number of times. This chain uses TRBV5-4 with TRBJ1-1; D not resolved. CDR1 is SGHNT and CDR2 is YYREEE in the germline V gene (reference sequence). This CDR3 spans 13 amino acids. Trimming removed 3 bases from V and 0 bases from J, with 6 bases in between. In DNA, the CDR3 is TGTGCCAGCAGCTCCATAGTGAACACTGAAGCTTTCTTT. Translation gives CASSSIVNTEAFF. The complete variable domain, with remaining parts taken from reference TRBV5-4 and TRBJ1-1, reads ETGVTQSPTHLIKTRGQQVTLRCSSQSGHNTVSWYQQALGQGPQFIFQYYREEENGRGNFPPRFSGLQFPNYSSELNVNALELDDSALYLCASSSIVNTEAFFGQGTRLTVV.

The chain carries TRBV11-2 and TRBJ1-3; a weak D match, TRBD1 (5 bases). The CDR3 extends over 14 amino acids. Between the trimmed V and J ends, which lost 5 bases and 1 base, there was a span of 9 bases. Germline V gives CDR1 SGHAT, CDR2 FQNNGV. The CDR3, as DNA: TGTGCCAGCAGCCCACCAGGGTCTGGAAACACCATATATTTT. It yields the protein CASSPPGSGNTIYF.

This sequence joins TRBV7-2 and TRBJ1-1; D is possibly TRBD1 (6 bases). V gave up 3 bases and J gave up 0 bases, with 11 bases separating them. CDR3 length: 15 amino acids. Germline values: CDR1 SGHTA, CDR2 FQGNSA. The CDR3 DNA reads TGTGCCAGCAGCTTTGGACAGAGATTGAACACTGAAGCTTTCTTT. Its protein is CASSFGQRLNTEAFF.

The chain uses TRBV6-5 and TRBJ1-1; D remains unclear. V was clipped by 2 bases and J by 4 bases, with 8 bases between them. The CDR3 covers 13 residues. From germline, CDR1 is MNHEY and CDR2 SVGAGI. In nucleotides, the CDR3 is TGTGCCAGCAGTTACCAAGGGAGCACTGAAGCTTTCTTT. It yields the protein CASSYQGSTEAFF.

The sample holds a few counts of this clone. The chain couples TRBV7-2 to TRBJ1-4; tentatively, D is TRBD1 (5 bases). V was cut by 2 bases and J by 7 bases, with 23 bases left in between. Germline V lookup: CDR1 SGHTA, CDR2 FQGNSA. This CDR3 region has 18 residues. This CDR3 reads CASSLPPGLAGGLEKLFF. CDR3 nucleotides: TGTGCCAGCAGCTTACCACCGGGACTAGCGGGAGGGCTTGAAAAACTGTTTTTT. The whole variable domain, filled in from reference TRBV7-2 and TRBJ1-4, reads GAGVSQSPSNKVTEKGKDVELRCDPISGHTALYWYRQSLGQGLEFLIYFQGNSAPDKSGLPSDRFSAERTGGSVSTLTIQRTQQEDSAVYLCASSLPPGLAGGLEKLFFGSGTQLSVL.

This clone was counted between two and nine times. The chain has TRBV15 and TRBJ1-1, with a weak D call TRBD1 (6 bases). The germline CDR1 and CDR2 sequences are LNHNV and YYDKDF (reference sequence). The CDR3 extends over 12 amino acids. Between the trimmed V and J ends, which lost 5 bases and 5 bases, there was a span of 9 bases. The CDR3 is CATSGTGTEAFF. The DNA for the CDR3 is TGTGCCACCAGCGGAACAGGGACTGAAGCTTTCTTT.

This clone was detected only once. The CDR3 nucleotides are TGTGCCAGCAGCTTAGCTACAGGGCGGGCTAGTGAAAAACTGTTTTTT. Residues: CASSLATGRASEKLFF. The V call is TRBV7-2, the J call TRBJ1-4, with D maybe TRBD1 (6 bases). The germline CDR1 and CDR2 sequences are SGHTA and FQGNSA. The CDR3 runs 16 residues. The germline V and J ends were trimmed by 0 bases and 7 bases, with 15 bases remaining between them.

V and J are TRBV19 and TRBJ1-1, with 7 positions matching TRBD1. The CDR3 sequence is 16 residues long. The V segment lost 1 base and the J segment 0 bases; nucleotides outside the gene matches: 5. Per the germline V gene, CDR1 is LNHDA and CDR2 is SQIVND (reference sequence). CDR3 protein: CASSIGGTVMNTEAFF. CDR3 sequence (DNA): TGTGCCAGTAGTATAGGCGGGACAGTCATGAACACTGAAGCTTTCTTT.

This clone was detected ten times or more. CDR3 sequence (DNA): TGTGCCAGCAGTTACCGGACTAGCGGGGGCACAGATACGCAGTATTTT. This sequence encodes CASSYRTSGGTDTQYF. V gene TRBV6-2 or TRBV6-3 combines with J gene TRBJ2-3; 12 nucleotides align to TRBD2. V shed 2 bases and J 1 base; nucleotides not matched to a gene: 1. The germline V gene encodes CDR1 MNHEY and CDR2 SVGEGT. The CDR3 runs to 16 residues.